Sequencing of this TCR beta chain was carried out in a study of blood T cell repertoires in COVID-19. Looking at the study overall: From the United States, Italy and Spain came samples of acute and convalescent COVID-19. The cDNA or gDNA used as material had been derived from T cells, B-cell-depleted T cells, or PBMCs.

The V gene's germline CDR1 is MDHEN and CDR2 SYDVKM. This CDR3 comprises 12 residues. V lost 5 bases and J lost 5; bases outside the gene matches: 1. Original processing notes: Reference gene primer amplification in the assay estimated nucleated cell counts. The assay was immunoSEQ multiplex PCR, and TCRdb's table has in-frame clones only and misses some. V, J and clone size are those of that table, while D and trimming were read from the DNA. The sample shows some 350,000 clones, 80% to 90% of them seen only once. This clonotype was sampled from a man in his thirties or forties with active or convalescent COVID-19. Material for sequencing was peripheral blood. V gene TRBV28 combines with J gene TRBJ2-3, with TRBD2 identical over 7 bases. The CDR3 spells CASSTGGDTQYF. The CDR3 DNA reads TGTGCCAGCAGTACGGGGGGAGATACGCAGTATTTT.